Listed below are T cell receptor beta chains from one sample, sequenced in a study of OX40 agonist ivuxolimab in advanced cancers. Generated by immunoSEQ multiplex PCR, the TCRdb table keeps only in-frame clones and is missing some. The data show tens of thousands of clones, with about 86% seen just once and 1.5% to 2% held by the top ten. Here the sequenced sample was CD4+ or CD8+ T cells sorted from blood, taken in a trial of the OX40 agonist ivuxolimab. The receptor set was obtained from an adult with an advanced solid tumor such as melanoma, head and neck, liver or kidney cancer. The CDR3 runs from the conserved cysteine through the conserved F or W. D genes are given only for firm matches. Clone size appears in some rows only: once, few, many, or a class for an expanded clone.

abundance | j_gene | v_gene | d_gene | CDR3nt | CDR3aa
. | TRBJ1-5 | TRBV28 | . | TGTGCCAGCAGTACAGGGATTAGCAATCAGCCCCAGCATTTT | CASSTGISNQPQHF
few | TRBJ2-2 | TRBV28 | . | TGTGCCAGCCAAAGAGGAGGGGGGAACACCGGGGAGCTGTTTTTT | CASQRGGGNTGELFF
. | TRBJ2-3 | TRBV7-3 | . | TGTGCCAGCAGCTTGACTAGAGATACGCAGTATTTT | CASSLTRDTQYF
. | TRBJ1-3 | TRBV5-4 | . | TGTGCCAGCAGCTTGCATCAGGGTGGCGGAAACACCATATATTTT | CASSLHQGGGNTIYF
. | TRBJ1-2 | TRBV5-4 | . | TGTGCCAGCAGCTTGCCCGGGGGCCCCTCTGGTGGCTACACCTTC | CASSLPGGPSGGYTF
. | TRBJ1-6 | TRBV7-3 | . | TGTGCCAGCAGCCCAGGACAAGCAAATTCACCCCTCCACTTT | CASSPGQANSPLHF
. | TRBJ1-5 | TRBV5-1 | . | TGCGCCAGCAGCCTCGGGGGCTCTCAGCCCCAGCATTTT | CASSLGGSQPQHF
once | TRBJ2-7 | TRBV18 | . | TGTGCCAGCTCACCCATAGGGGTGTGGTCCGAGCAGTACTTC | CASSPIGVWSEQYF
. | TRBJ1-3 | TRBV18 | . | TGTGCCAGCTCACGAAGGGACGGCCCTGGAAACACCATATATTTT | CASSRRDGPGNTIYF
once | TRBJ2-3 | TRBV20-1 | . | TGCAGGGGGCGAGATACGCAGTATTTT | CRGRDTQYF
. | TRBJ2-7 | TRBV29-1 | TRBD1 | TGCAGCGTTCGCGCGGGACAGGGTTCCTACGAGCAGTACTTC | CSVRAGQGSYEQYF
. | TRBJ2-5 | TRBV28 | TRBD2 | TGTGCCAGCAGTTTACCCAGCGGGAGAGGGGAGACCCAGTACTTC | CASSLPSGRGETQYF
. | TRBJ2-7 | TRBV29-1 | TRBD1 | TGCAGCGTTGGAGCCTTGGGACAGGGGGCGAGGTACGAGCAGTACTTC | CSVGALGQGARYEQYF
. | TRBJ2-3 | TRBV5-1 | TRBD2 | TGCGCCAGCAGCGCCGGGACTAGCGGCTCAGATACGCAGTATTTT | CASSAGTSGSDTQYF
. | TRBJ1-2 | TRBV13 | TRBD1 | TGTGCCAGCACCTTCGACAGGGAGGATGGCTACACCTTC | CASTFDREDGYTF
. | TRBJ2-3 | TRBV9 | . | TGTGCCAGCAGCTCCCCGACACGCAACGCAGATACGCAGTATTTT | CASSSPTRNADTQYF
once | TRBJ2-4 | TRBV7-2 | TRBD1 | TGTGCCAGCAGCTTTGCCGGGACAGGGGGAGGGAACATTCAGTACTTC | CASSFAGTGGGNIQYF
few | TRBJ2-3 | TRBV15 | TRBD2 | TGTGCCACTCGGACTAGCGGGGTGTCGTACGATACGCAGTATTTT | CATRTSGVSYDTQYF
. | TRBJ1-5 | TRBV19 | . | TGTGCCCGTCCGGGGGAAGACAGCAATCAGCCCCAGCATTTT | CARPGEDSNQPQHF
. | TRBJ1-6 | TRBV18 | . | TGTGCCAGCTCCGGCAACAGGGTCGATTCACCCCTCCACTTT | CASSGNRVDSPLHF
. | TRBJ2-3 | TRBV7-3 | . | TGTGCCAGCAGCTCCCCGGGGGATACGCAGTATTTT | CASSSPGDTQYF
once | TRBJ1-2 | TRBV19 | TRBD1 | TGTGCCAGTAGTTCGGGGACAGGACCTAACTATGGCTACACCTTC | CASSSGTGPNYGYTF
. | TRBJ2-7 | TRBV18 | . | TGTGCCAGCGCCCCAATGGGGGTTGGATACGAGCAGTACTTC | CASAPMGVGYEQYF
. | TRBJ2-7 | TRBV2 | . | TGTGCCAGCAGTTTCGACAGACGCTCCTACGAGCAGTACTTC | CASSFDRRSYEQYF
. | TRBJ1-5 | TRBV30 | . | TGTGCCTGGAGTGTAGGAACTCCGCCCCAGCATTTT | CAWSVGTPPQHF
. | TRBJ1-3 | TRBV6-5 | TRBD1 | TGTGCCAGCAAAGGGACAGGGATCTCTGGAAACACCATATATTTT | CASKGTGISGNTIYF
. | TRBJ2-7 | TRBV2 | TRBD2 | TGTGCCAGCAGTCTGGGGGGGGACGTTTACGAGCAGTACTTC | CASSLGGDVYEQYF
. | TRBJ1-2 | TRBV2 | . | TGTGCCAGCAGTTTTCGACAGAACGGGGGCTACACCTTC | CASSFRQNGGYTF